These 21 T cell receptor beta chains were sequenced from one sample in a study of cytomegalovirus exposure and HLA in healthy donors (dated by TCRdb to the late 2010s). Preparation of the library involved the immunoSEQ multiplex PCR assay. As stored in TCRdb, this immuneACCESS dataset retains in-frame rearrangements with V and J assigned. A fraction of the clones does not appear; measured against another copy, unresolved V genes explain less than half of the discrepancy, and the remainder lacks a known reason. The sample table holds approximately 220,000 clones, of which approximately 87% were seen once. Around 3% of the sample is in the top ten clones. The sequencing sample was made of PBMCs. The receptors stem from a man between 18 and 29 years old in good health and CMV-seronegative.

The rearrangement uses TRBV7-9 and TRBJ2-3, with TRBD2 matching 7 bases. Germline V CDR1 and CDR2: SEHNR, FQNEAQ (reference sequence). The length of the CDR3 is 15 residues. The V segment lost 5 bases and the J segment 2 bases; nucleotides outside the gene matches: 7. This CDR3 is CASSGILAATDTQYF. CDR3 bases: TGTGCCAGCAGCGGTATCCTAGCGGCCACAGATACGCAGTATTTT. The whole variable domain, remainder taken from reference TRBV7-9 and TRBJ2-3, is DTGVSQNPRHKITKRGQNVTFRCDPISEHNRLYWYRQTLGQGPEFLTYFQNEAQLEKSRLLSDRFSAERPKGSFSTLEIQRTEQGDSAMYLCASSGILAATDTQYFGPGTRLTVL.

The genes are TRBV7-5 and TRBJ2-1; TRBD2, the table's D call, was not compared with the DNA. TRBV7-5 has pseudogene status. The CDR3 has 16 amino acids. CDR3 in DNA: TGTGTCAGAAGCCTCCTAACTAGCGGGAGGTCCCCTGAGCAGTTCTTC. It encodes CVRSLLTSGRSPEQFF.

This chain connects TRBV7-9 to TRBJ2-7; 11 bases agree with TRBD2. Germline V gives CDR1 SEHNR, CDR2 FQNEAQ (reference sequence). With V trimmed by 4 bases and J by 4 bases, 9 bases remained unmatched. The CDR3 is 16 residues long. The CDR3 sequence: CASSSKTIAGGYEQYF. CDR3 sequence (DNA): TGTGCCAGCAGCTCGAAAACCATAGCGGGAGGGTACGAGCAGTACTTC.

The genes are TRBV5-6 and TRBJ1-1; 7 bases line up with TRBD1. Germline lookup yields CDR1 SGHDT and CDR2 YYEEEE. The trim removed 4 bases at V and 11 bases at J, leaving 14 bases unmatched. This CDR3 has 14 amino acids. CDR3 amino acids: CASSLTGEVVLAFF. CDR3 in DNA: TGTGCCAGCAGCCTTACAGGGGAGGTCGTATTGGCTTTCTTT.

The genes are TRBV28 and TRBJ2-3, with a weak D call TRBD1 (6 bases). The CDR3 has 14 residues. Germline V CDR1 and CDR2: MDHEN, SYDVKM. The V and J ends lost 3 bases and 2 bases respectively, with 9 bases between them. The CDR3 reads CASSFGGLTDTQYF. CDR3 bases: TGTGCCAGCAGTTTTGGGGGCCTCACAGATACGCAGTATTTT.

V is TRBV7-9 and J is TRBJ1-6; a possible D gene is TRBD1 (5 bases). Germline values: CDR1 SEHNR, CDR2 FQNEAQ (reference sequence). This CDR3 is built from 16 residues. Trimming cost V 5 bases and J 8 bases, with 19 bases left between them. CDR3 residues: CASSPAGTGRDSPLHF. The CDR3, as DNA: TGTGCCAGCAGCCCAGCGGGGACTGGTCGAGATTCACCCCTCCACTTT.

This chain links TRBV4-3 with TRBJ2-7; D is uncertain. The CDR3 covers 15 residues. The V end was cut by 0 bases, the J end by 0 bases, with 9 bases between. Germline CDR1 LGHNA, CDR2 YSLEER. This chain's CDR3 is CASSQEFPVSYEQYF. In nucleotides, the CDR3 is TGCGCCAGCAGCCAAGAATTCCCTGTCTCCTACGAGCAGTACTTC.

V and J are TRBV27 and TRBJ2-5; D is perhaps TRBD1 (7 bases). Germline V gives CDR1 MNHEY, CDR2 SMNVEV (reference sequence). Trimming took 7 bases from V and 5 from J, leaving 17 bases between them. This CDR3 spans 14 amino acids. CDR3 loop: CASNTQGGRETQYF. CDR3 coding DNA: TGTGCCAGCAACACGCAGGGGGGTCGGGAGACCCAGTACTTC.

The V call is TRBV11-2, the J call TRBJ2-7, with D perhaps matching TRBD1 (5 bases). Trimming shortened V by 5 bases and J by 1 base, and 12 bases separated the two germline ends. The germline V gene encodes CDR1 SGHAT and CDR2 FQNNGV. The CDR3 consists of 14 residues. CDR3 in amino acids: CASSPRTSSYEQYF. Written as DNA, the CDR3 is TGTGCCAGCAGCCCCAGGACATCTTCCTACGAGCAGTACTTC.

V gene TRBV20-1 combines with J gene TRBJ2-1; the D gene is possibly TRBD1 (6 bases). The CDR3 has 11 amino acids. The germline V and J ends were trimmed by 3 bases and 9 bases, with 9 bases remaining between them. CDR1 is DFQATT, CDR2 SNEGSKA, per germline (reference sequence). CDR3 in DNA: TGCAGTGCTAGGGGGACAACTGAGCAGTTCTTC. It specifies CSARGTTEQFF.

The chain couples TRBV29-1 to TRBJ2-5, with a tentative D call TRBD1 (8 bases). The CDR3 loop spans 16 amino acids. Germline CDR1 reads SQVTM; CDR2 reads ANQGSEA. The ends were cut back, 6 bases at V and 1 base at J, with 21 bases in the middle. The CDR3 region has the DNA TGCAGCGTCACCTATGGACAGGGAGGGGGCCAAGAGACCCAGTACTTC. Amino acid sequence: CSVTYGQGGGQETQYF.

V is TRBV19 and J is TRBJ1-5; TRBD1 might be the D (6 bases). The germline V gene has CDR1 LNHDA and CDR2 SQIVND (reference sequence). Deletions cut 5 bases from V and 7 bases from J, with 12 bases between. This CDR3 region has 13 residues. This CDR3 is CASSGSRGQPQHF. Written as DNA, the CDR3 is TGTGCCAGTAGTGGATCCAGGGGCCAGCCCCAGCATTTT.

V usage is TRBV4-3 and J usage is TRBJ1-1, with D perhaps TRBD1 (5 bases). Per the germline V gene, CDR1 is LGHNA and CDR2 is YSLEER. This CDR3 region has 16 residues. Trimming shortened V by 0 bases and J by 6 bases, and 17 bases separated the two germline ends. The CDR3 spells CASSQDVSSLGAEAFF. Written as DNA, the CDR3 is TGCGCCAGCAGCCAAGATGTCTCGAGCCTAGGGGCTGAAGCTTTCTTT.

The gene calls are TRBV9 and TRBJ1-2; a possible D gene is TRBD1 (6 bases). Trimming removed 0 bases from V and 3 bases from J, with 15 bases in between. CDR3 size: 16 residues. CDR1 is SGDLS, CDR2 YYNGEE, per germline. The CDR3 nucleotides read TGTGCCAGCAGCGTAGGGGGGCAGGGAGACCACTATGGCTACACCTTC. Its protein is CASSVGGQGDHYGYTF.

V is TRBV6-5 and J is TRBJ2-1, with TRBD2 matching 10 bases. There are 15 residues in the CDR3. From germline, CDR1 is MNHEY and CDR2 SVGAGI. The junction had 9 bases not matched to a gene; V was cut back by 6 bases and J by 7 bases. DNA for the CDR3: TGTGCCAGCAGAACTAGCGGGGAGTCGAGGAATGAGCAGTTCTTC. As protein: CASRTSGESRNEQFF.

This clone was seen once. The V gene is TRBV18, the J gene TRBJ2-7; 9 nucleotides line up with TRBD2. Per germline, CDR1 KGHSH and CDR2 LQKENI. With 3 bases clipped from V and 4 bases from J, the junction kept 10 bases outside the gene matches. The CDR3 covers 16 residues. The CDR3: CASSPYGGRGGYEQYF. CDR3 bases: TGTGCCAGCTCACCTTACGGTGGGCGGGGGGGGTACGAGCAGTACTTC.

The V and J genes are TRBV11-2 and TRBJ2-5, with D possibly matching TRBD1 (6 bases). Per the germline V gene, CDR1 is SGHAT and CDR2 is FQNNGV. V was trimmed by 5 bases and J by 2 bases, leaving 15 bases between them. This CDR3 contains 15 residues. This CDR3 reads CASSVGQLRQETQYF. The CDR3 DNA follows: TGTGCCAGCAGCGTCGGACAGTTACGTCAAGAGACCCAGTACTTC.

V gene TRBV4-3 combines with J gene TRBJ2-7; perhaps TRBD1 as D (5 bases). Deletions cut 3 bases from V and 0 bases from J, with 12 bases between. The CDR3 is made up of 15 amino acids. Germline V gives CDR1 LGHNA, CDR2 YSLEER. Here the CDR3 reads CASSHTTASSYEQYF. CDR3 nucleotides: TGCGCCAGCAGCCACACGACAGCTAGCTCCTACGAGCAGTACTTC.

V is TRBV19 and J is TRBJ1-2; D uncertain. The ends were cut back, 3 bases at V and 6 bases at J, with 11 bases in the middle. Germline V gives CDR1 LNHDA, CDR2 SQIVND (reference sequence). The CDR3 runs to 13 residues. This CDR3 reads CASSISRIDGYTF. CDR3 nucleotide sequence: TGTGCCAGTAGTATTTCCAGGATTGATGGCTACACCTTC.

As DNA, the CDR3 is TGTGCCAGTAGTATATTCGAGGGAAACGGCTACACCTTC. Translating it yields CASSIFEGNGYTF. This chain uses TRBV19 with TRBJ1-2; D unresolved. Germline CDR1 reads LNHDA; CDR2 reads SQIVND (reference sequence). The CDR3 runs to 13 residues. Trimming removed 2 bases from V and 8 bases from J, with 12 bases in between.

This chain links TRBV28 with TRBJ2-3; TRBD2 matches at 12 bases. This CDR3 has 16 amino acids. With V trimmed by 5 bases and J by 3 bases, 6 bases remained unmatched. Germline V CDR1 and CDR2: MDHEN, SYDVKM. The CDR3 is CASSRSSGGATDTQYF. Written as DNA, the CDR3 is TGTGCCAGCAGTCGCTCTAGCGGGGGGGCGACAGATACGCAGTATTTT.